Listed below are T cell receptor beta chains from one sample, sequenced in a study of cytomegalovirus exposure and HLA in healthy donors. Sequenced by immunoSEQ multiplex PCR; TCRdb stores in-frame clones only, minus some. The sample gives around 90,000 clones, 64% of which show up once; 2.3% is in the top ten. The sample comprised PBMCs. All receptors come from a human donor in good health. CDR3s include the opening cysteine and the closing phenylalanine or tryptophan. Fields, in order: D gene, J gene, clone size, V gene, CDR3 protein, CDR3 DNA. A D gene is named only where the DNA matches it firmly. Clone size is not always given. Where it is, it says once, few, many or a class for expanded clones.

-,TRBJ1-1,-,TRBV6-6,CASRGSLNTEAFF,TGTGCCAGCAGGGGCAGCCTGAACACTGAAGCTTTCTTT
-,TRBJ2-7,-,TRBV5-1,CASSLEDSTYEQYF,TGCGCCAGCAGCTTGGAGGACAGCACCTACGAGCAGTACTTC
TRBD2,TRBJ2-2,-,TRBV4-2,CASSQLTFSGGVRNTGELFF,TGTGCCAGCAGCCAACTCACCTTTAGCGGGGGGGTACGAAACACCGGGGAGCTGTTTTTT
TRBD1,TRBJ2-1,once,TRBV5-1,CASTRQGSYNEQFF,TGCGCCAGTACTCGACAGGGATCCTACAATGAGCAGTTCTTC
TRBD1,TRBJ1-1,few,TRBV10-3,CAISGTGGPSEAFF,TGTGCCATCAGTGGGACAGGGGGTCCCTCGGAAGCTTTCTTT
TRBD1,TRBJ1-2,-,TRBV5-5,CASSTGQGNYGYTF,TGTGCCAGCAGTACGGGACAGGGGAACTATGGCTACACCTTC
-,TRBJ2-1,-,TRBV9,CASSLTGGDNEQFF,TGTGCCAGCAGTCTTACAGGAGGGGACAATGAGCAGTTCTTC
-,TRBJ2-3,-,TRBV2,CASSDKTDTQYF,TGTGCCAGCAGTGATAAAACAGATACGCAGTATTTT
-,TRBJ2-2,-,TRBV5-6,CASSLVGSGELFF,TGTGCCAGCAGCTTGGTGGGGAGCGGGGAGCTGTTTTTT
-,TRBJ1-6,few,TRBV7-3,CASSSTGRNSPLHF,TGTGCCAGCAGCTCCACAGGGAGAAATTCACCCCTCCACTTT
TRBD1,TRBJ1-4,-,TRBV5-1,CASSRDRHEKLFF,TGCGCCAGCTCACGGGACAGGCATGAAAAACTGTTTTTT
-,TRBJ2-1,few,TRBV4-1,CASSQAGWRGAPPRHEQFF,TGCGCCAGCAGCCAAGCTGGATGGCGCGGGGCCCCACCGCGTCATGAGCAGTTCTTC
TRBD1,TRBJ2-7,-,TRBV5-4,CASSQGTGLLVYEQYF,TGTGCCAGCAGCCAAGGGACAGGCCTACTCGTCTACGAGCAGTACTTC
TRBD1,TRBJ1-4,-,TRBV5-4,CASSSYRDRANEKLFF,TGTGCCAGCAGCTCATACCGGGACAGGGCAAATGAAAAACTGTTTTTT
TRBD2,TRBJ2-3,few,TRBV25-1,CASSETSGTDTQYF,TGTGCCAGCAGTGAGACTAGCGGAACAGATACGCAGTATTTT
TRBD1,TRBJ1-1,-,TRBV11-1,CASSLPGQGLREAFF,TGTGCCAGCAGCCTCCCGGGACAGGGGCTCCGTGAGGCTTTCTTT
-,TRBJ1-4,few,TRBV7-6,CASSPLTNEKLFF,TGTGCCAGCAGCCCCCTAACTAATGAAAAACTGTTTTTT
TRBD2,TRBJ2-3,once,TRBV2,CASSEGLAGGNTQYF,TGTGCCAGCAGTGAAGGACTAGCGGGGGGCAATACGCAGTATTTT
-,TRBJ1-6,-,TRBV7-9,CASSEWNSPLHF,TGTGCCAGCAGCGAGTGGAATTCACCCCTCCACTTT
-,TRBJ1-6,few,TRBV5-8,CASSRGVQALNSPLHF,TGTGCCAGCAGCCGGGGGGTACAGGCACTAAATTCACCCCTCCACTTT
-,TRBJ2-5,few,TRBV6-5,CASSLDTDMETQYF,TGTGCCAGCAGTCTGGACACGGATATGGAGACCCAGTACTTC
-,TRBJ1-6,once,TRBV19,CASSPGRETPLHF,TGTGCCAGTAGTCCCGGACGGGAAACACCCCTCCACTTT
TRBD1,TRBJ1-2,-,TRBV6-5,CASSRDRGNYGYTF,TGTGCCAGCAGTCGGGACAGGGGCAACTATGGCTACACCTTC
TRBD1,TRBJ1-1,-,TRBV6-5,CASSYRDSFTEAFF,TGTGCCAGCAGTTACCGGGACAGTTTTACTGAAGCTTTCTTT
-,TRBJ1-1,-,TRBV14,CASSQLGQNEAFF,TGTGCCAGCAGCCAACTCGGACAGAATGAAGCTTTCTTT
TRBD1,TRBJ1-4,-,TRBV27,CASRRTGNEEKLFF,TGTGCCAGCCGCCGGACAGGGAACGAGGAAAAACTGTTTTTT
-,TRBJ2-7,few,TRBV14,CASSQGRGPSYEQYF,TGTGCCAGCAGCCAGGGGCGGGGTCCCTCCTACGAGCAGTACTTC
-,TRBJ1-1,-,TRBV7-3,CASSSGGARDTEAFF,TGTGCCAGCAGCTCGGGCGGGGCGAGGGACACTGAAGCTTTCTTT
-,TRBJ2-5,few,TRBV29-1,CSVMGLQETQYF,TGCAGCGTCATGGGACTGCAAGAGACCCAGTACTTC
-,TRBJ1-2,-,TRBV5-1,CASSLRGGSLGGYTF,TGCGCCAGCAGCCTTAGGGGGGGCTCCCTGGGGGGCTACACCTTC
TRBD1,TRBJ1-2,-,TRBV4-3,CASSHGQGYGYTF,TGCGCCAGCAGCCATGGACAGGGCTACGGCTACACCTTC
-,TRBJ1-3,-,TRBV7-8,CASSPFFGQGTIYF,TGTGCCAGCAGCCCCTTTTTCGGGCAGGGCACCATATATTTT
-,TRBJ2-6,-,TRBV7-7,CASSYQSGANVLTF,TGTGCCAGCAGTTACCAGTCTGGGGCCAACGTCCTGACTTTC
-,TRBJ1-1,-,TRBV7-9,CASSLFRENTEAFF,TGTGCCAGCAGCTTGTTCCGGGAGAACACTGAAGCTTTCTTT
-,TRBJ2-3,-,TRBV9,CASSVSGLLGRTDTQYF,TGTGCCAGCAGCGTATCGGGCCTCCTGGGGCGAACAGATACGCAGTATTTT
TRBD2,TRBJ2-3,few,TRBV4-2,CASSQALDWRGAGTDTQYF,TGTGCCAGCAGCCAAGCCCTTGACTGGCGGGGGGCCGGGACAGATACGCAGTATTTT
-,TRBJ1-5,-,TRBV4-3,CASSQDPHNQPQHF,TGCGCCAGCAGCCAAGATCCCCACAATCAGCCCCAGCATTTT
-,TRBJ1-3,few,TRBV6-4,CASSPDRGNTIYF,TGTGCCAGCAGTCCAGACAGAGGAAACACCATATATTTT
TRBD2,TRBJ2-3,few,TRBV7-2,CASSSAGALGYTQYF,TGTGCCAGCAGCTCAGCGGGGGCTTTGGGATATACGCAGTATTTT
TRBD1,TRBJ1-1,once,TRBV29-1,CRVTGTGGTFF,TGCAGAGTAACCGGGACAGGAGGAACTTTCTTT
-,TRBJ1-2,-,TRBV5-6,CASSFGTEYGYTF,TGTGCCAGCAGCTTTGGGACTGAGTATGGCTACACCTTC
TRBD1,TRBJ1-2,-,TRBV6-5,CASRRGQGYGYTF,TGTGCCAGCAGACGAGGACAGGGCTATGGCTACACCTTC
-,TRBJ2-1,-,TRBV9,CASSPHSYNEQFF,TGTGCCAGCAGCCCCCACTCCTACAATGAGCAGTTCTTC
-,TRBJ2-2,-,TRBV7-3,CASSPGVTGELFF,TGTGCCAGCAGCCCCGGTGTAACCGGGGAGCTGTTTTTT
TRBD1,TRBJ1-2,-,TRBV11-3,CASSTTGNYGYTF,TGTGCCAGCAGCACGACAGGGAACTATGGCTACACCTTC
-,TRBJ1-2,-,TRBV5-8,CASSFNTGVGGNYGYTF,TGTGCCAGCAGCTTTAATACTGGCGTCGGGGGTAACTATGGCTACACCTTC
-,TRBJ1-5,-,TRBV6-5,CASSYSGTRNQPQHF,TGTGCCAGCAGTTACTCTGGGACAAGGAATCAGCCCCAGCATTTT
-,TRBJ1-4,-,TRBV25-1,CASSESGDPNEKLFF,TGTGCCAGCAGTGAATCAGGGGATCCTAATGAAAAACTGTTTTTT
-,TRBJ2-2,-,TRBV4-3,CASSQGRNTGELFF,TGCGCCAGCAGCCAAGGCAGGAACACCGGGGAGCTGTTTTTT
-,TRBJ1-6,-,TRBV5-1,CASSLEAAQGSPLHF,TGCGCCAGCAGCTTGGAAGCGGCTCAAGGCTCACCCCTCCACTTT
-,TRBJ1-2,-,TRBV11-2,CASSSSQVPFGYTF,TGTGCCAGCAGCTCATCCCAGGTTCCATTCGGCTACACCTTC
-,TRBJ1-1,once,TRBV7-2,CASSLFTGGEAFF,TGTGCCAGCAGCTTATTTACCGGCGGTGAAGCTTTCTTT
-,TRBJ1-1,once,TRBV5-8,CASSLKVIQGNTEAFF,TGTGCCAGCAGCCTAAAGGTGATACAGGGAAACACTGAAGCTTTCTTT